This T cell receptor (beta chain) derives from a study of naive and memory T cell subsets. CDR3 size: 14 residues. After removal of 3 bases from V and 4 bases from J, the junction contained 3 bases not matched to a gene. CDR1 is KGHDR, CDR2 SFDVKD, per germline. An equimolar mix of two oligonucleotides served as the beta constant-region primer for TRBC1 and TRBC2. Nested alpha and beta constant-region primers with the SP2 primer drove four PCR rounds on ligated cDNA. The cDNA 3' end received a ligated single-stranded oligonucleotide carrying the SP2 primer and a 12-nucleotide UMI. TCRdb re-called the UMI-ligation and nested PCR reads with MiXCR, one entry per CDR3 protein. The sample lists around 140,000 distinct CDR3 sequences, 15% to 25% seen once, with 0.6% to 0.8% in the top ten. To note about this clonotype: Its cognate antigen is unknown.

Study-wide results and limits: Naive repertoires, especially CD8, held a few larger clonotypes, possibly memory cells re-expressing CD45RA. Findings for naive and memory subsets could not be checked against ground truth. In naive cells, over 90% of TCR sequences were seen only once. Diversity fell and Gini index rose from naive through CM, EM, EMRA.

The specimen was naive CD8+ T cells from blood. The rearrangement uses TRBV24-1 and TRBJ2-5; 8 nucleotides match TRBD1. This receptor was identified in a human donor in good health. The CDR3: CATSDPGGPETQYF. The CDR3 DNA reads as TGTGCCACCAGTGATCCAGGGGGCCCAGAGACCCAGTACTTC.